Shown below are 18 T cell receptor beta chains from a single sample sequenced in a study of blood T cell repertoires in COVID-19. Sequencing was performed with immunoSEQ multiplex PCR; in TCRdb, only in-frame clones are kept and a portion is missing. Found here are fewer than 450,000 clones, roughly 90% of them singletons; the top ten hold more than 5.5%. Sample: peripheral blood. The receptors come from a woman in her 70s with COVID-19, enrolled during active disease.

The chain links TRBV3-1 (or the pseudogene TRBV3-2) to TRBJ1-5; D possibly corresponds to TRBD1 (5 bases). V dropped 0 bases and J dropped 7 bases, with 10 bases sitting between them. Germline V CDR1 and CDR2: LGHDT, YNNKEL (reference sequence). CDR3 length: 14 residues. The CDR3 spells CASSQDGRAQPQHF. The CDR3 DNA follows: TGTGCCAGCAGCCAAGATGGCAGGGCCCAGCCCCAGCATTTT.

This clone was seen only a few times. This sequence joins TRBV11-2 and TRBJ2-1; the match to TRBD2 covers 8 bases. V shed 4 bases, J shed 2 bases, and the junction held 4 bases outside the gene matches. Germline V CDR1 and CDR2: SGHAT, FQNNGV. The CDR3 length is 15 residues. The CDR3 DNA sequence: TGTGCCAGCAGCTACGTCGGGGGGGCCTACAATGAGCAGTTCTTC. This encodes CASSYVGGAYNEQFF.

The chain uses TRBV7-2 and TRBJ1-6, with D possibly TRBD1 on 5 matching bases. Germline V gene lookup returns CDR1 SGHTA and CDR2 FQGNSA. Trimming shortened V by 1 base and J by 10 bases, and 14 bases separated the two germline ends. The CDR3 is 15 amino acids. Written as DNA, the CDR3 is TGTGCCAGCAGCTTAGGGTGGGGCCGTTCGTCACCCCTCCACTTT. Protein: CASSLGWGRSSPLHF.

The chain is built from TRBV6-1 and TRBJ1-6, with a possible D match to TRBD1 (6 bases). Germline CDR1 and CDR2: MNHNS and SASEGT. The CDR3 length is 16 residues. Between the trimmed V and J ends, which lost 1 base and 6 bases, there was a span of 13 bases. The CDR3 reads CASSEGHDRFNSPLHF. The CDR3 DNA follows: TGTGCCAGCAGTGAAGGTCACGACAGGTTTAATTCACCCCTCCACTTT.

The rearrangement links TRBV27 to TRBJ2-5, with a weak D call TRBD1 (6 bases). Trimming took off 6 bases at V and 5 bases at J, with 13 bases between the two ends. The CDR3 is 13 residues long. Germline V lookup: CDR1 MNHEY, CDR2 SMNVEV (reference sequence). The CDR3: CASSRTGYETQYF. CDR3 in DNA: TGTGCCAGCAGCCGAACAGGGTACGAGACCCAGTACTTC.

This clone was detected only once. This chain links TRBV18 with TRBJ2-5; no clear D gene. The CDR3 spans 13 residues. Germline values: CDR1 KGHSH, CDR2 LQKENI. V gave up 5 bases and J gave up 3 bases, with 10 bases separating them. CDR3 in amino acids: CASSSNSEETQYF. The CDR3 region has the DNA TGTGCCAGCTCATCAAACTCCGAAGAGACCCAGTACTTC. Combining the CDR3 with reference TRBV18 and TRBJ2-5 gives the whole variable domain NAGVMQNPRHLVRRRGQEARLRCSPMKGHSHVYWYRQLPEEGLKFMVYLQKENIIDESGMPKERFSAEFPKEGPSILRIQQVVRGDSAAYFCASSSNSEETQYFGPGTRLLVL.

The V gene is TRBV19, the J gene TRBJ1-2, with TRBD1 identical over 8 bases. The V and J ends lost 5 bases and 6 bases, in that order; junction bases with no gene match: 11. Germline V gene data show CDR1 as LNHDA and CDR2 as SQIVND (reference sequence). The CDR3 length is 15 residues. CDR3 DNA sequence: TGTGCCAGTAGTGTATCTTGGGGGACAGGAGATGGCTACACCTTC. Its protein is CASSVSWGTGDGYTF.

V usage is TRBV27 and J usage is TRBJ2-6; TRBD2 is a possible D gene (6 bases). The V end lost 6 bases, the J end lost 12 bases, and 18 bases lay between the germline ends. This CDR3 region has 14 residues. Germline CDR1 MNHEY, CDR2 SMNVEV (reference sequence). DNA for the CDR3: TGTGCCAGCAGCAGCCGGGACTCAGTGGGCGTCCTGACTTTC. Encoded protein: CASSSRDSVGVLTF.

The chain has TRBV9 and TRBJ2-2, with 9 bases aligning to TRBD1. Losses at the gene ends were 0 bases for V and 7 bases for J; bases not matched to a gene: 4. The CDR3 is 15 residues long. Germline V gene data show CDR1 as SGDLS and CDR2 as YYNGEE. The CDR3: CASSVDRGQGGELFF. The CDR3 DNA reads as TGTGCCAGCAGCGTAGACAGGGGGCAAGGCGGGGAGCTGTTTTTT.

The chain joins TRBV6-2 or TRBV6-3 to TRBJ2-3; D possibly corresponds to TRBD2 (5 bases). V was cut by 7 bases and J by 3 bases, with 17 bases left in between. The CDR3 is made up of 15 amino acids. Looked up from germline, CDR1 is MNHEY and CDR2 is SVGEGT. The CDR3: CASIPRGFTTDTQYF. For the CDR3, the DNA is TGTGCCAGCATCCCCCGGGGTTTTACTACAGATACGCAGTATTTT.

The genes are TRBV5-1 and TRBJ2-5, with D uncertain. This CDR3 is built from 12 residues. Germline CDR1 SGHRS, CDR2 YFSETQ. Trimming cost V 3 bases and J 0 bases, with 3 bases left between them. CDR3 protein: CASSSYQETQYF. DNA for the CDR3: TGCGCCAGCAGCTCTTACCAAGAGACCCAGTACTTC.

This sequence joins TRBV28 and TRBJ1-1, with 8 bases that match TRBD1. CDR1 and CDR2 (germline): MDHEN, SYDVKM. The CDR3 extends over 14 amino acids. J lost 2 bases, V lost 6 bases, and 5 bases had no gene match. Here the CDR3 reads CASRTTGENTEAFF. The CDR3 DNA follows: TGTGCCAGCAGGACGACAGGGGAAAACACTGAAGCTTTCTTT.

The rearrangement uses TRBV19 and TRBJ1-1; unclear D gene. CDR3 length: 15 residues. Trimming took 5 bases from V and 1 from J, leaving 14 bases between them. The germline V gene has CDR1 LNHDA and CDR2 SQIVND (reference sequence). The CDR3 spells CASSLYSGENTEAFF. As DNA, the CDR3 is TGTGCCAGTAGTCTTTACAGCGGAGAGAACACTGAAGCTTTCTTT.

J is TRBJ1-4 and V is TRBV11-2; 8 nucleotides agree with TRBD1. Per germline, CDR1 SGHAT and CDR2 FQNNGV. V gave up 5 bases and J gave up 8 bases; unmatched junction bases: 10. The CDR3 covers 15 residues. The chain's CDR3 is CASSQNRGFEEKLFF. CDR3 nucleotides: TGTGCCAGCAGCCAGAACAGGGGGTTCGAGGAAAAACTGTTTTTT.

This clone was recorded only once. The chain combines TRBV15 with TRBJ1-2; 7 nucleotides agree with TRBD1. There are 15 residues in the CDR3. The germline gives CDR1 LNHNV, CDR2 YYDKDF (reference sequence). V lost 0 bases to trimming and J lost 6 bases; unmatched junction nucleotides: 7. DNA of the CDR3: TGTGCCACCAGCAGAGATTATCCGACAGGGAATGGCTACACCTTC. It is translated as CATSRDYPTGNGYTF.

This chain connects TRBV2 to TRBJ2-5; 9 positions match TRBD2. The CDR3 is made up of 16 amino acids. The germline V gene encodes CDR1 SNHLY and CDR2 FYNNEI. V dropped 8 bases and J dropped 3; count of bases not matched to a gene: 13. CDR3 region: CASVKGLAGLKETQYF. The CDR3 DNA reads TGTGCCAGCGTGAAGGGGCTAGCGGGGCTTAAAGAGACCCAGTACTTC.

The chain couples TRBV11-3 to TRBJ2-7; 7 bases are shared with TRBD1. V was pared by 2 bases and J by 5 bases, with 6 bases of the junction left unmatched. CDR1 SGHNT and CDR2 YENEEA come from the germline V gene. The CDR3 has 14 residues. Here the CDR3 reads CASSLRQGGHEQYF. The CDR3 DNA sequence: TGTGCCAGCAGCTTACGACAGGGTGGTCACGAGCAGTACTTC.

V is TRBV7-8 and J is TRBJ2-3, with 7 bases fitting TRBD2. This CDR3 region has 15 residues. Germline CDR1 SGHVS, CDR2 FQNEAQ. The trim removed 1 base at V and 5 bases at J, leaving 6 bases unmatched. CDR3 amino acids: CASSLGGGVGDTQYF. The CDR3 DNA sequence: TGTGCCAGCAGCTTAGGGGGAGGGGTTGGAGATACGCAGTATTTT.